These 15 T cell receptor beta chains were all obtained from the same sample, sequenced in a study of blood T cells in healthy people across ages. Combining a sample-barcoded 5' primer with a J-beta primer mix, a second PCR ran for about 6 to 11 cycles. Each CDR3 protein gets one entry after TCRdb re-called the 5' RACE reads with MiXCR. The sample carries around 500,000 distinct CDR3 sequences, approximately 26% recorded once. The same specimen was also included in a second study, on T cells of mothers and their children.

Source material: blood. The receptors were sampled from a boy aged 2 to 9 in good health.

Remarks on this clonotype: One end of the junction does not line up with germline, which may come from a read error. This chain uses TRBV27 with TRBJ1-1; TRBD1 aligns across 8 bases. Germline V gene data show CDR1 as MNHEY and CDR2 as SMNVEV (reference sequence). This CDR3 comprises 16 residues. The CDR3 DNA reads as TGTGCCAGCAGGGAAGGCAGGGGGCGAGGATGGGCTGACGCTTTCTTT. This gives the protein CASREGRGRGWADAFF.

This clonotype was counted a single time. The chain uses TRBV4-2 and TRBJ2-5; TRBD2 is a possible D gene (7 bases). The end of the DNA fits TRBJ2-7 better, so the J call may be wrong. The CDR3 loop spans 15 amino acids. The V gene's germline CDR1 is LGHNA and CDR2 YNFKEQ. CDR3 in amino acids: CASSQERGGSYEQYF. The CDR3 DNA sequence: TGTGCCAGCAGCCAAGAAAGGGGGGGTTCCTACGAGCAGTACTTC.

The sample holds a few counts of this clonotype. This chain links TRBV29-1 with TRBJ2-1; D is ambiguous. The germline V gene encodes CDR1 SQVTM and CDR2 ANQGSEA. Trimming pared 0 bases from V and 2 bases from J, leaving 2 bases between. This CDR3 contains 12 residues. CDR3 region: CSVEEPYNEQFF. The CDR3 nucleotides read TGCAGCGTTGAAGAACCCTACAATGAGCAGTTCTTC.

This chain joins TRBV10-3 and TRBJ2-2; TRBD2 agrees at 10 bases. Germline loops: CDR1 ENHRY, CDR2 SYGVKD. There are 13 residues in the CDR3. V was clipped by 8 bases and J by 6 bases; unmatched bases: 3. For the CDR3, the DNA is TGTGCCATCCGAGCGGGAGGGGCCGGGGAGCTGTTTTTT. Amino acid sequence: CAIRAGGAGELFF.

This clonotype was recorded a few times. The genes are TRBV7-6 and TRBJ2-5; unclear D gene. The CDR3 covers 13 residues. Trimming left V 1 base short and J 12 bases short, with 15 bases between. Per the germline V gene, CDR1 is SGHVS and CDR2 is FNYEAQ. CDR3 protein: CASSLDQKQPKYF. DNA of the CDR3: TGTGCCAGCAGCTTAGACCAGAAACAGCCCAAGTACTTC.

This clonotype was seen a handful of times. A much larger clone lies a single base off, so this may be a read error. This chain joins TRBV29-1 and TRBJ2-3; D perhaps matches TRBD1 (5 bases). This CDR3 has 12 amino acids. CDR1 is SQVTM and CDR2 is ANQGSEA in the germline V gene. V lost 3 bases and J lost 1, with 5 bases in between. The CDR3 nucleotides read TGCAGCGTTGAGACAGGCACAGATACGCAGTATTTT. Translated: CSVETGTDTQYF.

The chain combines TRBV5-1 with TRBJ2-5; 12 bases agree with TRBD1. Matching the DNA end better, TRBJ2-7 makes the J call doubtful. This CDR3 has 16 amino acids. CDR1 SGHRS and CDR2 YFSETQ come from the germline V gene. The chain's CDR3 is CASSLAPGTGGDEQYF. In DNA form, the CDR3 reads TGCGCCAGCAGCTTGGCCCCAGGGACAGGGGGCGACGAGCAGTACTTC.

The chain employs TRBV7-8 and TRBJ1-6; D unresolved. CDR1 and CDR2 (germline): SGHVS, FQNEAQ. The germline V and J ends were trimmed by 5 bases and 1 base, with 18 bases remaining between them. The CDR3 covers 18 residues. The CDR3 bases are TGTGCCAGCAGCGCCCTTGGGAGGGCCGGGTCCTATAATTCACCCCTCCACTTT. It encodes CASSALGRAGSYNSPLHF.

This clonotype was recorded a few times. The chain uses TRBV27 and TRBJ2-7; D not resolved. CDR3 length equals 12 residues. The germline V gene has CDR1 MNHEY and CDR2 SMNVEV (reference sequence). V lost 4 bases, J lost 1 base, and 5 bases lay in between. The chain's CDR3 is CASSSASYEQYF. CDR3 bases: TGTGCCAGCAGTTCAGCTTCCTACGAGCAGTACTTC.

The V and J genes are TRBV20-1 and TRBJ2-3; D remains ambiguous. V shed 6 bases and J shed 2 bases, with 15 bases lying between them. Per the germline V gene, CDR1 is DFQATT and CDR2 is SNEGSKA (reference sequence). This CDR3 spans 14 amino acids. The CDR3 coding sequence is TGCAGTGCCTCGGACCCTCAACACACAGATACGCAGTATTTT. As protein: CSASDPQHTDTQYF.

The chain is built from TRBV20-1 and TRBJ1-4, with a possible D match to TRBD1 (5 bases). V was trimmed by 0 bases and J by 4 bases, leaving 12 bases between them. The CDR3 contains 15 residues. CDR1 DFQATT and CDR2 SNEGSKA come from the germline V gene (reference sequence). The DNA for the CDR3 is TGCAGTGCTAGAGATGGGGGACTCCTTAATGAAAAACTGTTTTTT. Protein sequence: CSARDGGLLNEKLFF.

This clonotype has just a few counts. The J gene is TRBJ2-3, the V gene TRBV7-2; D is undetermined. V shed 0 bases and J shed 6 bases, with 13 bases lying between them. CDR3 length equals 15 residues. CDR1 SGHTA and CDR2 FQGNSA come from the germline V gene. The DNA of the CDR3 is TGTGCCAGCAGCTTAGCACCTATCCGAGTGGATACGCAGTATTTT. It is translated as CASSLAPIRVDTQYF.

This rearrangement joins TRBV12-3 or TRBV12-4 to TRBJ2-3; 9 bases align to TRBD2. The V and J ends lost 6 bases and 3 bases, in that order; junction bases with no gene match: 7. The CDR3 consists of 15 residues. The CDR3 reads CASRRLAERTDTQYF. The CDR3 DNA reads TGTGCCAGCAGGAGACTAGCGGAGAGAACAGATACGCAGTATTTT.

This clonotype showed up just a few times. The rearrangement uses TRBV5-1 and TRBJ2-1, with TRBD2 matching 8 bases. This CDR3 region has 14 residues. Trimming took 0 bases from V and 12 from J; bases not matched to a gene: 8. Germline V lookup: CDR1 SGHRS, CDR2 YFSETQ. The CDR3 bases are TGCGCCAGCAGCTTGGATCGCGGGGGGTCTGGGCAGTTCTTC. Translating gives CASSLDRGGSGQFF.

The J gene is TRBJ1-2, the V gene TRBV28; no clear D gene. Deletions cut 6 bases from V and 7 bases from J, with 15 bases between. The germline V gene encodes CDR1 MDHEN and CDR2 SYDVKM. The length of the CDR3 is 13 residues. CDR3 loop: CASRPAPMPGYTF. The CDR3 DNA reads as TGTGCCAGCAGACCAGCCCCGATGCCTGGCTACACCTTC.